The next 6 T cell receptor beta chains were all read from a single sample in a study of cytomegalovirus exposure and HLA in healthy donors. 13 Jbeta primers and 60 Vbeta primers were used for the PCR. The table came from immunoSEQ multiplex PCR; TCRdb's copy has only in-frame clones and leaves some out. The sample consists of 90,000 to 120,000 clones, approximately 73% of them appearing once. Sequencing input: PBMCs. Every receptor here comes from a man between 25 and 39 years old in good health and CMV-seronegative.

CDR3 sequence: CASEKELGGLCEQYF. The CDR3 coding sequence is TGTGCCAGCGAAAAGGAGTTAGGGGGTTTATGCGAGCAGTACTTC. This sequence joins TRBV7-9 and TRBJ2-7, with D maybe TRBD1 (6 bases). CDR1 is SEHNR and CDR2 is FQNEAQ in the germline V gene (reference sequence). V lost 8 bases and J lost 6, with 23 bases in between. The CDR3 runs 15 residues.

The chain couples TRBV27 to TRBJ2-7; D perhaps matches TRBD2 (5 bases). This CDR3 spans 16 amino acids. Germline CDR1 is MNHEY and CDR2 is SMNVEV (reference sequence). V dropped 3 bases and J dropped 2 bases, with 17 bases sitting between them. Here the CDR3 DNA reads TGTGCCAGCAGTTTTAGCGCGAGGATGGCCCCCTACGAGCAGTACTTC. Its protein is CASSFSARMAPYEQYF.

The chain employs TRBV28 and TRBJ1-1; unclear D gene. The CDR3 covers 13 residues. With 4 bases removed from V and 5 bases from J, the gap between germline ends came to 11 bases. Germline V gene lookup returns CDR1 MDHEN and CDR2 SYDVKM. The CDR3, as DNA: TGTGCCAGCAGTTCCCACGGTCAAACTGAAGCTTTCTTT. Translating gives CASSSHGQTEAFF.

The chain joins TRBV29-1 to TRBJ2-7, with D possibly matching TRBD1 (5 bases). V gave up 5 bases and J gave up 2 bases, with 10 bases separating them. Germline V gene sequence: CDR1 SQVTM, CDR2 ANQGSEA. CDR3 size: 12 residues. Here the CDR3 reads CSVQGGTYEQYF. The CDR3, as DNA: TGCAGCGTTCAGGGCGGCACCTACGAGCAGTACTTC.

There are a few counts of this clone. The chain joins TRBV10-3 to TRBJ2-5, with D possibly being TRBD2 (6 bases). Germline loops: CDR1 ENHRY, CDR2 SYGVKD. The CDR3 is 13 amino acids. With 10 bases removed from V and 5 bases from J, the gap between germline ends came to 17 bases. CDR3 nucleotide sequence: TGTGCCACCCGGGACTCCATGGGGGAGACCCAGTACTTC. This codes for CATRDSMGETQYF.

V usage is TRBV5-1 and J usage is TRBJ1-1; the D is unclear. Germline V gene sequence: CDR1 SGHRS, CDR2 YFSETQ. The CDR3 runs to 14 residues. V lost 0 bases and J 9 bases, leaving 15 bases between the germline ends. CDR3 protein: CASSLDLSVPQAFF. The CDR3 bases are TGCGCCAGCAGCTTGGATCTTAGTGTTCCTCAAGCTTTCTTT.